Listed below are T cell receptor beta chains from one sample, sequenced in a study of cytotoxic CD8 clonotypes in ibrutinib-treated CLL. The table came from immunoSEQ multiplex PCR; TCRdb's copy has only in-frame clones and leaves some out. The sample records more than 85,000 clones, approximately 80% being singletons. Sequencing was performed on PBMCs, taken after 24 months of ibrutinib treatment. These TCRs come from a human donor with chronic lymphocytic leukemia. CDR3s include the opening cysteine and the closing phenylalanine or tryptophan. D genes are given only for firm matches. The size entry is marked missing in some rows and otherwise reads once, few, many or a size class.

size	J	D	V	DNA	CDR3
.	TRBJ2-7	.	TRBV5-6	TGTGCCAGCAGCTTGGTGGAGGGGCCCGACCCCACCTACGAGCAGTACTTC	CASSLVEGPDPTYEQYF
.	TRBJ2-7	TRBD1	TRBV28	TGTGCCAGCAGTTTATACGGGACAGGTTTGGTAGAGCAGTACTTC	CASSLYGTGLVEQYF
.	TRBJ2-3	TRBD1	TRBV2	TGTGCCAGCAAGAGGGACAGATTAGCAGCAGATACGCAGTATTTT	CASKRDRLAADTQYF
.	TRBJ2-2	.	TRBV5-1	TGCGCCAGCAGCTTGGTACTTTCCGACACCGGGGAGCTGTTTTTT	CASSLVLSDTGELFF
few	TRBJ1-5	.	TRBV19	TGTGCCACCTGGGAAGGATATAGCAATCAGCCCCAGCATTTT	CATWEGYSNQPQHF
.	TRBJ2-5	TRBD2	TRBV27	TGTGCCAGCAGCCTGGGACTAGCGTTTCAAGAGACCCAGTACTTC	CASSLGLAFQETQYF
once	TRBJ2-7	.	TRBV5-1	TGCGCCAGCAGCCCCGACAGGTTCTCCTACGAGCAGTACTTC	CASSPDRFSYEQYF
.	TRBJ1-2	.	TRBV10-1	TGCGCCAGCAGTGAGTCCTGGACGGAGTGCTATGGCTACACCTTC	CASSESWTECYGYTF
.	TRBJ2-1	TRBD1	TRBV5-1	TGCGCCAGCAGCTTGGACGGGACAGGGGGTGGTGAGCAGTTCTTC	CASSLDGTGGGEQFF
once	TRBJ1-2	.	TRBV7-2	TGTGCCAGCAGCTTAGCCACTATACGGGGGGCTGGTGGCTACACCTTC	CASSLATIRGAGGYTF
.	TRBJ1-2	.	TRBV7-9	TGTGCCAGCAGCTTACCGGGGGCCGACCGGGGCTACACCTTC	CASSLPGADRGYTF
.	TRBJ2-3	.	TRBV5-1	TGCGCCAGCAGCTTGGACGGCAGGGGACGAACAGATACGCAGTATTTT	CASSLDGRGRTDTQYF
.	TRBJ2-1	.	TRBV28	TGTGCCAGCAGTTTACACGGGACGCTCTACAATGAGCAGTTCTTC	CASSLHGTLYNEQFF
.	TRBJ2-1	.	TRBV29-1	TGCAGCGTGGAAAGACAGGCCTTTACAGGTGAGCAGTTCTTC	CSVERQAFTGEQFF